What follows are 22 T cell receptor beta chains derived from one specimen sequenced in a study of CD4 T cells in relation to SARS-CoV-2 and coronaviruses. CD4+ T cells from unexposed donors were obtained before the COVID-19 pandemic (2011-2018). Assay used: immunoSEQ multiplex PCR; TCRdb lists only in-frame clones, some missing. In the table there are tens of thousands of clones, approximately 93% of which are singletons. Material: naive CD4+ T cells from PBMCs. Described subset: naive CD4+ T cells isolated by negative enrichment. These receptors came from a human donor in good health.

The chain has TRBV2 and TRBJ2-5; no definite D call. In germline, CDR1 is SNHLY, CDR2 FYNNEI. Trimming took off 8 bases at V and 4 bases at J, with 17 bases between the two ends. The CDR3 contains 14 residues. DNA of the CDR3: TGTGCCAGCCGACCCACTCTTGGCGGAGAGACCCAGTACTTC. Protein: CASRPTLGGETQYF.

The chain uses TRBV7-3 and TRBJ2-1, with 11 positions matching TRBD2. V dropped 0 bases and J dropped 2; count of bases not matched to a gene: 21. The CDR3 contains 23 residues. Germline CDR1 reads SGHTA; CDR2 reads FQGTGA. The CDR3 sequence: CASSLTKPISGRAGVRPYNEQFF. The DNA of the CDR3 is TGTGCCAGCAGCTTAACGAAGCCCATTAGCGGGAGGGCCGGGGTTCGGCCCTACAATGAGCAGTTCTTC.

The rearrangement links TRBV5-8 to TRBJ2-5; 9 bases match TRBD1. V trimming: 0 bases; J trimming: 5 bases; junction bases outside the gene matches: 8. This CDR3 contains 16 residues. In germline, CDR1 is SGHTS, CDR2 YDEGEE. The CDR3 DNA follows: TGTGCCAGCAGCTTGGAGCCCACAGGGGGCAGCGAGACCCAGTACTTC. Its protein product is CASSLEPTGGSETQYF.

The chain has TRBV29-1 and TRBJ2-7, with 10 bases that match TRBD2. The CDR3 covers 13 residues. The germline V gene has CDR1 SQVTM and CDR2 ANQGSEA. In DNA, the CDR3 is TGCAGAGACGGACTAGCGGAAGCCTACGAGCAGTACTTC. Its translation: CRDGLAEAYEQYF.

This chain uses TRBV5-4 with TRBJ1-2; D remains ambiguous. Trimming removed 4 bases at V and 8 bases at J, with 18 bases between. The germline V gene has CDR1 SGHNT and CDR2 YYREEE (reference sequence). There are 14 residues in the CDR3. The CDR3 sequence: CASSLPTPGGGYTF. The CDR3, as DNA: TGTGCCAGCAGCCTTCCGACACCGGGCGGAGGCTACACCTTC.

The chain carries TRBV4-1 and TRBJ2-1, with 9 bases matching TRBD2. The CDR3 has 16 residues. In germline, CDR1 is MGHRA, CDR2 YSYEKL. The V gene end was trimmed by 0 bases and the J gene end by 8 bases; junction bases not matched to a gene: 8. CDR3: CASSQDRLAGFDEQFF. The CDR3 DNA is TGCGCCAGCAGCCAAGACCGCCTAGCGGGATTCGATGAGCAGTTCTTC.

V and J are TRBV10-3 and TRBJ1-3; 9 bases match TRBD1. V trimming: 4 bases; J trimming: 3 bases; junction bases outside the gene matches: 10. From germline, CDR1 is ENHRY and CDR2 SYGVKD. The CDR3 sequence is 17 residues long. CDR3 nucleotide sequence: TGTGCCATCAGTGGTCCGGGACAGGGTGTCGGTGGAAACACCATATATTTT. Amino acid sequence: CAISGPGQGVGGNTIYF.

V is TRBV27 and J is TRBJ2-4, with 8 bases aligning to TRBD2. The CDR3 length is 16 residues. J lost 6 bases, V lost 6 bases, and 13 bases had no gene match. Per germline, CDR1 MNHEY and CDR2 SMNVEV (reference sequence). Here the CDR3 DNA reads TGTGCCAGCAGCATAACTCAGGCCGGGAGGGGAAACATTCAGTACTTC. Protein: CASSITQAGRGNIQYF.

V and J are TRBV7-9 and TRBJ1-1; D unresolved. CDR3 length: 13 residues. Germline V gene sequence: CDR1 SEHNR, CDR2 FQNEAQ (reference sequence). Trimming shortened V by 7 bases and J by 1 base, and 10 bases separated the two germline ends. The CDR3 nucleotides read TGTGCCAGCATCCTTTCCGGGAACACTGAAGCTTTCTTT. This codes for CASILSGNTEAFF.

J is TRBJ2-5 and V is TRBV4-1, with TRBD1 matching 7 bases. The CDR3 extends over 13 amino acids. Germline V gives CDR1 MGHRA, CDR2 YSYEKL. J was trimmed by 5 bases and V by 6 bases; bases with no gene match: 6. For the CDR3, the DNA is TGCGCCAGCAGTTCGACAGGGTGGGAGACCCAGTACTTC. It specifies CASSSTGWETQYF.

The J gene is TRBJ1-1, the V gene TRBV30; D is perhaps TRBD1 (6 bases). The CDR3 is 13 residues long. V lost 1 base and J 4 bases, leaving 10 bases between the germline ends. Germline CDR1 and CDR2: GTSNPN and SVGIG (reference sequence). This CDR3 reads CAWSGGASTEAFF. The CDR3 DNA is TGTGCCTGGAGTGGGGGGGCGAGCACTGAAGCTTTCTTT.

The J gene is TRBJ1-2, the V gene TRBV29-1; the D is unclear. In germline, CDR1 is SQVTM, CDR2 ANQGSEA. This CDR3 contains 14 residues. V shed 4 bases and J shed 1 base, with 13 bases lying between them. As DNA, the CDR3 is TGCAGCGTTGCCCGCGACGGCCATAACTATGGCTACACCTTC. It specifies CSVARDGHNYGYTF.

J is TRBJ1-5 and V is TRBV3-1 (or the pseudogene TRBV3-2); D not resolved. Trimming shortened V by 1 base and J by 7 bases, and 8 bases separated the two germline ends. Germline CDR1 LGHDT, CDR2 YNNKEL (reference sequence). The CDR3 sequence is 13 residues long. The CDR3 sequence is CASSQVLGQPQHF. The CDR3, as DNA: TGTGCCAGCAGCCAAGTTTTGGGCCAGCCCCAGCATTTT.

This clone has a single count. The rearrangement joins TRBV7-2 to TRBJ2-2; 13 positions agree with TRBD2. This CDR3 has 18 residues. J was trimmed by 5 bases and V by 0 bases; bases with no gene match: 6. CDR1 and CDR2 from the germline V gene are SGHTA and FQGNSA. The CDR3 nucleotides read TGTGCCAGCAGCTTAGCGAGGACTAGCGGGAGCGGGACCGGGGAGCTGTTTTTT. Amino acid sequence: CASSLARTSGSGTGELFF.

The chain combines TRBV10-3 with TRBJ2-7; D might be TRBD1 (5 bases). V shed 3 bases and J shed 0 bases, with 12 bases lying between them. The CDR3 consists of 15 residues. Looked up from germline, CDR1 is ENHRY and CDR2 is SYGVKD. The CDR3 reads CAISDPGRSSYEQYF. For the CDR3, the DNA is TGTGCCATCAGTGATCCAGGGCGGAGCTCCTACGAGCAGTACTTC.

The V call is TRBV5-1, the J call TRBJ2-7; 7 bases match TRBD1. Trimming cost V 0 bases and J 1 base; bases outside gene matches: 4. The CDR3 totals 15 residues. Looked up from germline, CDR1 is SGHRS and CDR2 is YFSETQ. Written as DNA, the CDR3 is TGCGCCAGCAGCTTGGAACCGGGACAGTCCTACGAGCAGTACTTC. Amino acid sequence: CASSLEPGQSYEQYF.

The V call is TRBV11-3, the J call TRBJ2-7, with D uncertain. With 3 bases removed from V and 1 base from J, the gap between germline ends came to 7 bases. This CDR3 is 13 amino acids long. Per germline, CDR1 SGHNT and CDR2 YENEEA. As DNA, the CDR3 is TGTGCCAGCAGCTTTCGGGTTTCCTACGAGCAGTACTTC. Translated: CASSFRVSYEQYF.

This rearrangement joins TRBV28 to TRBJ2-3, with D maybe TRBD1 (6 bases). Trimming cost V 2 bases and J 6 bases, with 12 bases left between them. The CDR3 contains 14 residues. Germline lookup yields CDR1 MDHEN and CDR2 SYDVKM. CDR3 region: CASSLPRGEDTQYF. CDR3 DNA: TGTGCCAGCAGTTTACCCAGGGGAGAGGATACGCAGTATTTT.

The chain joins TRBV5-1 to TRBJ2-7; 9 nucleotides align to TRBD1. V was pared by 4 bases and J by 3 bases, with 5 bases of the junction left unmatched. Germline V lookup: CDR1 SGHRS, CDR2 YFSETQ. The CDR3 totals 14 residues. CDR3 nucleotides: TGCGCCAGCAGCCCTGGGACAGGGCGCTACGAGCAGTACTTC. Its protein product is CASSPGTGRYEQYF.

The gene calls are TRBV3-1 (or the pseudogene TRBV3-2) and TRBJ2-7; D is perhaps TRBD1 (5 bases). With 4 bases removed from V and 7 bases from J, the gap between germline ends came to 17 bases. The CDR3 loop spans 14 amino acids. CDR1 LGHDT and CDR2 YNNKEL come from the germline V gene (reference sequence). CDR3 sequence (DNA): TGTGCCAGCAGCCCCCTGGTCAGGGTGGGGGAGCAGTACTTC. Translation gives CASSPLVRVGEQYF.

The rearrangement joins TRBV7-9 to TRBJ1-2; D uncertain. V was clipped by 2 bases and J by 3 bases, with 13 bases between them. The germline V gene has CDR1 SEHNR and CDR2 FQNEAQ (reference sequence). This CDR3 is 15 amino acids long. The CDR3 reads CASSLNGEAHYGYTF. The CDR3 region has the DNA TGTGCCAGCAGCTTAAATGGGGAGGCCCACTATGGCTACACCTTC.

The V gene is TRBV3-1 (or the pseudogene TRBV3-2), the J gene TRBJ1-1; tentative D call: TRBD1 (5 bases). Germline CDR1 is LGHDT and CDR2 is YNNKEL (reference sequence). This CDR3 spans 13 amino acids. The V and J ends lost 1 base and 3 bases respectively, with 6 bases between them. CDR3 in DNA: TGTGCCAGCAGCCAAGCAGGGTACACTGAAGCTTTCTTT. This gives the protein CASSQAGYTEAFF.